This TCR beta chain was profiled in a study of cytomegalovirus exposure and HLA in healthy donors. Study results and limitations: Cytomegalovirus-associated status was assigned to 150 or so TCR beta chains. In a later analysis, most CMV-associated TCR beta chains appeared HLA-restricted. HLA alleles were associated with around 17,000 TCR beta sequences in a later analysis at 0.05 false discovery rate.

The primer mix had 60 Vbeta and 13 Jbeta primers. Repertoires were generated with immunoSEQ multiplex PCR, while TCRdb's copy carries only in-frame clones and drops some. The profile shows 150,000 to 200,000 clones, roughly 83% of them singletons. About this clone itself: Its antigen is not identified.

The TCR sequence derives from a woman in her fifties or sixties in good health and CMV-seronegative. Sample: PBMCs.

CDR3 sequence (DNA): TGCGCCAGCAGCTTGTACAGGGCCACCGGGGAGCTGTTTTTT. Translated, it gives CASSLYRATGELFF. The V gene is TRBV5-1, the J gene TRBJ2-2, with D perhaps TRBD1 (6 bases). Trimming pared 1 base from V and 4 bases from J, leaving 8 bases between. Germline V gene data show CDR1 as SGHRS and CDR2 as YFSETQ. CDR3 length equals 14 residues. Supplemented by reference TRBV5-1 and TRBJ2-2, the full variable domain reads KAGVTQTPRYLIKTRGQQVTLSCSPISGHRSVSWYQQTPGQGLQFLFEYFSETQRNKGNFPGRFSGRQFSNSRSEMNVSTLELGDSALYLCASSLYRATGELFFGEGSRLTVL.